This T cell receptor (beta chain) was observed in a study of blood T cell repertoires in COVID-19 (TCRdb year 2020). Describing the broader study: The collaborator samples originated in the United States, Italy and Spain and spanned the acute and convalescent phases of COVID-19. The material from the prospective study consisted of cDNA or gDNA derived from T cells, B-cell-depleted T cells, or PBMCs. The dataset comprised deeply sampled blood TCRbeta repertoires from subjects exposed to, actively infected with, or recovered from COVID-19. The repertoires were released in a freely available public database intended as a resource for research on the immune response to SARS-CoV-2. Samples were obtained from the ongoing ImmuneRACE study (first 160 participants) and from about 1,300 subjects provided by 6 global collaborators. The sample metadata nearly always contained a de-identified subject ID, COVID-19 status, age in years and sex. HLA class I and class II types, where available, came from metadata supplied by the sample provider rather than from assay-based typing. Results and caveats for the whole study, not just this receptor: The quantity of clinical and demographic metadata differed by source and by participant and was supplied without curation.

One collaborating source in Seattle enrolled patients while the patients were actively infected and followed the patients over time throughout the course of disease. Each collaborating institution followed its own protocols to collect whole blood in K2EDTA tubes. For TCRbeta analysis, collaborators shipped samples as frozen whole blood, isolated PBMCs, or DNA extracted from either of those sample types. CDR1 and CDR2 (SGHTA, FQGTGA) derive from the germline V gene. V loses 4 bases at its end and J loses 4 bases; junction bases beyond the gene matches: 5. Inclusive of the bounding cysteine and phenylalanine, the CDR3 is 16 residues long. Only the CDR3 DNA is retained, 48 bases long and in frame from the first base. TCRbeta CDR3 regions were amplified from genomic DNA using the immunoSEQ Assay, a bias-controlled multiplex PCR. The authors' pipeline ran thus. The number of nucleated cells in each sample was estimated from the amplification of reference gene primers within the assay. Sequence reads were collapsed and filtered to measure the absolute abundance of every unique TCRbeta CDR3 rearrangement. Productive Simpson clonality was computed per sample as the square root of Simpson's diversity index over productive rearrangements. The source is immuneACCESS, and TCRdb retained only in-frame sequences with V and J called. Part of the clones is not carried over; for the studies checked, unresolved V genes explain less than half of this, and the remainder is unexplained. Clonal size and the V and J genes are those of that table, whereas D and trimming came from the DNA. This sample comprises roughly 570,000 clones, about 89% of them detected only once. Under 8.5% of the sample is in the top ten clones.

About this clone itself: Its antigen remains undetermined. Per-nucleotide qualities are absent, and no much larger clonotype sits a single base away.

The specimen was peripheral blood. The sequence joins TRBV7-3 to TRBJ2-3, and 13 junction bases match TRBD2. This receptor was taken from a woman aged 45-65 years with COVID-19, enrolled during active disease. Here is the DNA: TGTGCCAGCAGCTCCTGGACTAGCGGGGGCGCAGATACGCAGTATTTT. Its coded protein is CASSSWTSGGADTQYF.